This T cell receptor beta chain is from a study of shared clonotypes between healthy human individuals. The ends were cut back, 1 base at V and 4 bases at J, with 6 bases in the middle. Germline assignment: CDR1 MDHEN and CDR2 SYDVKM. The length of the CDR3 is 13 residues. Several immunoSEQ 96-well plates shared each subset's DNA, each plate a replicate. Profiled with immunoSEQ multiplex PCR; TCRdb holds only in-frame clones, not every one. The sample lists roughly 500,000 clones, approximately 95% seen once, with 0.06% in the top ten. The TCR comes from a woman in her 30s in good health. The rearrangement links TRBV28 to TRBJ2-3; D call uncertain. Sample: naive CD4+ T cells sorted from blood. Stated subset: CD45RA+ positively selected. CDR3 sequence (DNA): TGTGCCAGCAGTTTATACCGCCCAGATACGCAGTATTTT. Translation: CASSLYRPDTQYF.